The clone carrying this TCR beta chain was seen once. These data belong to a study of blood T cell repertoires in COVID-19. At the level of the study: PBMCs, B-cell-depleted T cells, or T cells were the source of the cDNA or gDNA that made up the material.

Sequenced by immunoSEQ multiplex PCR; TCRdb stores in-frame clones only, minus some. The data contain more than 200,000 clones, around 88% of them singletons. This CDR3 comprises 15 residues. Germline-derived CDR1 and CDR2 are KGHSH and LQKENI. After removal of 3 bases from V and 0 bases from J, the junction contained 4 bases not matched to a gene. The sample was peripheral blood. This rearrangement joins TRBV18 to TRBJ1-2; 7 bases align to TRBD1. This TCR derives from a woman in her thirties with COVID-19, enrolled during active disease. As DNA, the CDR3 is TGTGCCAGCTCACCGCCGGGACAGCCTAACTATGGCTACACCTTC. Its translation is CASSPPGQPNYGYTF.